This TCR beta chain was recovered during a study of beta chain features in type 1 diabetes. Study results and caveats: In every one of the four CD4+ subsets, TCRB CDR3s were moderately but significantly shorter in Type 1 diabetes patients. Individuals with type 1 diabetes displayed fewer insertions and more deletions at VDJ junctions.

TCRB transcripts that were expressed got sequenced, as all of the isolated RNA had been reverse transcribed. Profiled with immunoSEQ multiplex PCR; TCRdb holds only in-frame clones, not every one. The sample carries a few hundred thousand clones, roughly 14% recorded once. To note about this clone: Its antigen is not known.

With 3 bases removed from V and 4 bases from J, the gap between germline ends came to 21 bases. The CDR3 consists of 16 residues. The germline CDR1 and CDR2 sequences are SQVTM and ANQGSEA. This chain joins TRBV29-1 and TRBJ1-2; D possibly corresponds to TRBD1 (6 bases). The TCR originated in a woman aged 18-35 years with type 1 diabetes. The material sequenced was naive CD4+ T cells from blood. The CDR3 DNA follows: TGCAGCGTTGACTTACAGGGATCAGTGGCGGTCTATGGCTACACCTTC. This encodes CSVDLQGSVAVYGYTF.